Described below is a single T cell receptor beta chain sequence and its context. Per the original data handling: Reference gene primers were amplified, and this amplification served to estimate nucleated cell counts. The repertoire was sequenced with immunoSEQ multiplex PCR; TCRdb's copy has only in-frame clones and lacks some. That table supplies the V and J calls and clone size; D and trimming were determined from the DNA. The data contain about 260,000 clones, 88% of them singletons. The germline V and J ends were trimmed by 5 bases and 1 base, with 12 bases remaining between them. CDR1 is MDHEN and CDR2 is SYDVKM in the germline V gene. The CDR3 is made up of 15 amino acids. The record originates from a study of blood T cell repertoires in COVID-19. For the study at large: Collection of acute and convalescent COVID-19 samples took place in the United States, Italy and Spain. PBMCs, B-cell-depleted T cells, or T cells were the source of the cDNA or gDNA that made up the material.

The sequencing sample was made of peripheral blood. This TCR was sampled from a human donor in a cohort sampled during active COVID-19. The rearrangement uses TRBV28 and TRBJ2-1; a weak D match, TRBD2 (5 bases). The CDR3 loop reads CASSPVRDSYNEQFF. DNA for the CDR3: TGTGCCAGCAGTCCAGTTCGGGATTCCTACAATGAGCAGTTCTTC.